These 23 T cell receptor beta chains originate from one sample sequenced in a study of T-cell reconstitution after alpha-beta-depleted transplantation in children. Unique molecular identifiers were built into the TCRbeta library. Each CDR3 protein gets one entry after TCRdb re-called the PCR reads with MiXCR. This table has 150,000 to 250,000 distinct CDR3 sequences, roughly 15% appearing once. The material sequenced was PBMCs from the stem cell graft donor, taken from the stem cell graft. The receptors come from a human donor who donated a stem cell graft to a child with acute lymphoblastic leukemia.

CDR3 amino acids: CASSQSPGTESYEQYF. The CDR3 bases are TGCGCCAGCAGCCAATCACCCGGGACGGAGTCCTACGAGCAGTACTTC. The chain joins TRBV5-1 to TRBJ2-7; D could derive from TRBD1 or TRBD2 (5 bases each). V was pared by 4 bases and J by 1 base, with 18 bases between. Germline lookup yields CDR1 SGHRS and CDR2 YFSETQ. The CDR3 is 16 residues long.

This clonotype was recorded once. The V gene is TRBV4-1, the J gene TRBJ2-7; weak D call: TRBD1 (5 bases). CDR3 length equals 13 residues. CDR1 is MGHRA and CDR2 is YSYEKL in the germline V gene. The V end was cut by 0 bases, the J end by 7 bases, with 10 bases between. In nucleotides, the CDR3 is TGCGCCAGCAGCCAAGATGGGGCTCGAGAGCAGTACTTC. It codes for CASSQDGAREQYF.

Many counts were recorded for this clonotype. The gene calls are TRBV2 and TRBJ1-3; TRBD1 is a possible D gene (5 bases). Trimming left V 6 bases short and J 0 bases short, with 18 bases between. Germline V lookup: CDR1 SNHLY, CDR2 FYNNEI. The CDR3 has 17 residues. DNA of the CDR3: TGTGCCAGCAGGGGGCTCATAGGGAGGACCTCTGGAAACACCATATATTTT. This translates into CASRGLIGRTSGNTIYF. The full variable domain, rest sourced from reference TRBV2 and TRBJ1-3, is EPEVTQTPSHQVTQMGQEVILRCVPISNHLYFYWYRQILGQKVEFLVSFYNNEISEKSEIFDDQFSVERPDGSNFTLKIRSTKLEDSAMYFCASRGLIGRTSGNTIYFGEGSWLTVV.

This clonotype was counted ten times or more. The chain couples TRBV20-1 to TRBJ2-5, with 7 bases identical to TRBD2. Germline V gene data show CDR1 as DFQATT and CDR2 as SNEGSKA (reference sequence). J lost 7 bases, V lost 3 bases, and 8 bases had no gene match. CDR3 length: 13 amino acids. CDR3 sequence: CSASGLSGWTQYF. CDR3 in DNA: TGCAGTGCTAGCGGTCTTAGCGGGTGGACCCAGTACTTC.

This clonotype came up many times. The chain links TRBV13 to TRBJ2-3; TRBD1 is a possible D gene (5 bases). There are 16 residues in the CDR3. V was trimmed by 6 bases and J by 1 base, leaving 17 bases between them. Germline assignment: CDR1 PRHDT and CDR2 FYEKMQ (reference sequence). The CDR3 protein is CASRLAGFTRTDTQYF. CDR3 DNA: TGTGCCAGCAGATTGGCAGGGTTTACTCGCACAGATACGCAGTATTTT.

This clonotype was picked up many times. This chain links TRBV12-3 or TRBV12-4 with TRBJ1-3, with D perhaps matching TRBD1 (5 bases). The CDR3 sequence is 16 residues long. V gave up 7 bases and J gave up 4 bases, with 20 bases separating them. The CDR3 loop is CASKFARSGRGNTIYF. CDR3 nucleotides: TGTGCCAGCAAATTCGCCAGATCAGGGAGAGGAAACACCATATATTTT.

This clonotype has at least ten counts. The rearrangement joins TRBV20-1 to TRBJ1-1, with unresolved D. CDR3 length equals 12 residues. Trimming shortened V by 6 bases and J by 1 base, and 9 bases separated the two germline ends. Germline V gene sequence: CDR1 DFQATT, CDR2 SNEGSKA (reference sequence). CDR3 sequence: CSAPGRNTEAFF. DNA for the CDR3: TGCAGTGCCCCGGGGAGGAACACTGAAGCTTTCTTT.

The table lists this clonotype with many counts. The chain employs TRBV5-1 and TRBJ1-1, with TRBD1 as a possible D gene (5 bases). CDR1 is SGHRS and CDR2 is YFSETQ in the germline V gene. The CDR3 loop spans 16 amino acids. Between the trimmed V and J ends, which lost 0 bases and 7 bases, there was a span of 19 bases. The CDR3 nucleotides read TGCGCCAGCAGCTTGGTCGGGGACCGGGCGTCGGGTGAAGCTTTCTTT. Residues: CASSLVGDRASGEAFF.

This clonotype was counted only a few times. The CDR3 DNA reads TGCGCCAGCAGGGTGAGCTCCTACAATGAGCAGTTCTTC. It specifies CASRVSSYNEQFF. The chain links TRBV5-1 to TRBJ2-1, with D unresolved. The CDR3 sequence is 13 residues long. V was cut by 5 bases and J by 0 bases, with 6 bases left in between. Germline loops: CDR1 SGHRS, CDR2 YFSETQ.

This clonotype has a count of ten or more. The genes are TRBV5-1 and TRBJ2-7, with D perhaps TRBD1 (6 bases). V lost 0 bases to trimming and J lost 0 bases, with 10 bases between them. Per germline, CDR1 SGHRS and CDR2 YFSETQ. The CDR3 spans 15 residues. The CDR3 here is CASSLGDRSSYEQYF. DNA for the CDR3: TGCGCCAGCAGCTTGGGAGACAGGAGCTCCTACGAGCAGTACTTC.

This clonotype has at least ten counts. This sequence joins TRBV7-2 and TRBJ2-3, with 8 bases fitting TRBD2. Germline V gene sequence: CDR1 SGHTA, CDR2 FQGNSA. After removal of 5 bases from V and 4 bases from J, the junction contained 14 bases not matched to a gene. CDR3 length equals 17 residues. The CDR3: CASSLRPGGRPSDTQYF. CDR3 nucleotides: TGTGCCAGCAGCCTCCGACCGGGCGGGAGGCCATCAGATACGCAGTATTTT. Drawing the rest from reference TRBV7-2 and TRBJ2-3, the complete variable domain is GAGVSQSPSNKVTEKGKDVELRCDPISGHTALYWYRQSLGQGLEFLIYFQGNSAPDKSGLPSDRFSAERTGGSVSTLTIQRTQQEDSAVYLCASSLRPGGRPSDTQYFGPGTRLTVL.

This clonotype appeared many times. This chain links TRBV5-1 with TRBJ2-7, with 7 bases that match TRBD1. CDR3 length equals 14 residues. J was trimmed by 6 bases and V by 4 bases; bases with no gene match: 10. Per the germline V gene, CDR1 is SGHRS and CDR2 is YFSETQ. The CDR3 coding sequence is TGCGCCAGCAGCCCCACAAATCCAGGGGGCGAGCAGTACTTC. It is translated as CASSPTNPGGEQYF.

This clonotype was seen ten or more times. The genes are TRBV5-1 and TRBJ1-2, with TRBD1 matching 9 bases. CDR1 and CDR2 (germline): SGHRS, YFSETQ. The V and J ends lost 7 bases and 7 bases, in that order; junction bases with no gene match: 8. The CDR3 is 13 amino acids. The CDR3 sequence is CASGPGQGGGYTF. CDR3 sequence (DNA): TGCGCCAGCGGCCCGGGACAGGGAGGTGGCTACACCTTC.

This clonotype has at least ten counts. This sequence joins TRBV24-1 and TRBJ2-7; D is unclear. Germline V gene sequence: CDR1 KGHDR, CDR2 SFDVKD. The ends were cut back, 11 bases at V and 6 bases at J, with 13 bases in the middle. The CDR3 runs to 11 residues. Here the CDR3 DNA reads TGTGCCATCCCGAACTGGGGCGAGCAGTACTTC. As protein: CAIPNWGEQYF.

Ten or more counts support this clonotype. The rearrangement joins TRBV6-5 to TRBJ2-1, with 9 nucleotides matching TRBD1. This CDR3 comprises 14 residues. Trimming cost V 5 bases and J 8 bases; bases outside gene matches: 7. The germline CDR1 and CDR2 sequences are MNHEY and SVGAGI. The CDR3 bases are TGTGCCAGCAGTACCGGACAGGGGCGGTATGAGCAGTTCTTC. This translates into CASSTGQGRYEQFF.

In regard to this clonotype: This may be a read error, as it is one base from a much larger clone. V and J are TRBV12-3 or TRBV12-4 and TRBJ2-2, with TRBD1 as a possible D gene (6 bases). Trimming left V 4 bases short and J 0 bases short, with 18 bases between. The length of the CDR3 is 18 residues. CDR3 protein: CASSSYLQGTPNTGELFF. The CDR3 nucleotides are TGTGCCAGCAGTTCATACCTACAGGGTACTCCGAACACCGGGGAGCTGTTTTTT.

This clonotype was recorded at least ten times. The V call is TRBV29-1, the J call TRBJ2-1; possibly TRBD2 for D (6 bases). CDR3 length: 15 amino acids. Germline V gene data show CDR1 as SQVTM and CDR2 as ANQGSEA. V was cut by 4 bases and J by 0 bases, with 13 bases left in between. CDR3 sequence (DNA): TGCAGCGTTGCTATAGCGGTCAGCTCCTACAATGAGCAGTTCTTC. It yields the protein CSVAIAVSSYNEQFF.

This clonotype has ten or more counts. The rearrangement links TRBV3-1 to TRBJ1-1; D remains ambiguous. Germline V lookup: CDR1 LGHDT, CDR2 YNNKEL (reference sequence). The CDR3 sequence is 14 residues long. The germline V and J ends were trimmed by 2 bases and 1 base, with 8 bases remaining between them. CDR3 sequence: CASSQLNRNTEAFF. DNA for the CDR3: TGTGCCAGCAGCCAACTTAATAGGAACACTGAAGCTTTCTTT.

This clonotype was found many times. CDR3 in DNA: TGTGCCAGCAGTAAAGACAGGGCACTGAACACTGAAGCTTTCTTT. This gives the protein CASSKDRALNTEAFF. This chain connects TRBV12-3 or TRBV12-4 to TRBJ1-1; the match to TRBD1 covers 7 bases. The CDR3 runs 15 residues. After removal of 5 bases from V and 0 bases from J, the junction contained 6 bases not matched to a gene.

This clonotype was seen repeatedly, ten times or more. The V call is TRBV7-2, the J call TRBJ1-1; TRBD1 matches at 8 bases. This CDR3 contains 16 residues. Germline trimming cut 3 bases from V and 4 bases from J; bases unmatched to any gene: 10. Per germline, CDR1 SGHTA and CDR2 FQGNSA. This CDR3 is CASSFQTGVMGTEAFF. In nucleotides, the CDR3 is TGTGCCAGCAGCTTTCAGACAGGGGTAATGGGCACTGAAGCTTTCTTT.

This clonotype was counted at least ten times. The CDR3 bases are TGCGCCAGCAGTAGTGGGACAGGTTATGAAAAACTGTTTTTT. Residues: CASSSGTGYEKLFF. The J gene is TRBJ1-4, the V gene TRBV5-1, with TRBD1 identical over 8 bases. The CDR3 is 14 amino acids. J gave up 6 bases and V 5 bases, and 6 bases lay outside the gene matches. Per the germline V gene, CDR1 is SGHRS and CDR2 is YFSETQ.

This clonotype was detected a few times. This chain links TRBV7-7 with TRBJ2-3; D may be TRBD2 (5 bases). This CDR3 is 14 amino acids long. V was shortened by 0 bases and J by 4 bases, with 8 bases between the two germline ends. CDR1 and CDR2 from the germline V gene are SSHAT and FNYEAQ (reference sequence). As DNA, the CDR3 is TGTGCCAGCAGCTTAGCGGGAGTACCAGATACGCAGTATTTT. It codes for CASSLAGVPDTQYF.

In this sample, this clonotype turned up many times. The V and J genes are TRBV7-2 and TRBJ2-2; 11 nucleotides align to TRBD2. CDR1 is SGHTA and CDR2 is FQGNSA in the germline V gene. The V segment lost 4 bases and the J segment 7 bases; nucleotides outside the gene matches: 5. There are 15 residues in the CDR3. The CDR3 DNA reads TGTGCCAGCAGCTCGCTAGCGGGAGGTCACGGGGAGCTGTTTTTT. Its protein is CASSSLAGGHGELFF.